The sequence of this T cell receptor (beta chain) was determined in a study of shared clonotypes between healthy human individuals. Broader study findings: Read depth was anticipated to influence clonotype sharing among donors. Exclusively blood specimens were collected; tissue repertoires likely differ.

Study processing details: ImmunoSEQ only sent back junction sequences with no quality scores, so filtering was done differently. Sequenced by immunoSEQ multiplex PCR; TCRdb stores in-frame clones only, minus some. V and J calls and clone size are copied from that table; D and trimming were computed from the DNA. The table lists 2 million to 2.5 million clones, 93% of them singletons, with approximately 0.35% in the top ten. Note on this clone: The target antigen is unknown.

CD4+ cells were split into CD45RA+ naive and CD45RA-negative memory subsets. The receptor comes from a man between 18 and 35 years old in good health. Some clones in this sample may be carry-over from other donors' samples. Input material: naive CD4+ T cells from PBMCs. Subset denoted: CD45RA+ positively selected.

The CDR3 coding sequence is TGTGCCAGCAGTTTACTGCTCTTTATGGCTAGCGGGACGGCACCTAGCACAGATACGCAGTATTTT. It codes for CASSLLLFMASGTAPSTDTQYF. This rearrangement joins TRBV27 to TRBJ2-3; 9 positions match TRBD2. The CDR3 sequence is 22 residues long. With V trimmed by 2 bases and J by 0 bases, 21 bases remained unmatched. Germline CDR1 reads MNHEY; CDR2 reads SMNVEV (reference sequence).